This TCR beta chain was sequenced for a study of post-analysis software for immune sequencing data. Study details: In terms of disease course, relapsing-remitting, secondary progressive and progressive-relapsing multiple sclerosis were included.

This CDR3 comprises 16 residues. With 0 bases clipped from V and 4 bases from J, the junction kept 5 bases outside the gene matches. Study-wide results and caveats: Patients carried 5 or 6 TRBV segments more frequently than controls did, and TRBV5-6, TRBV5-1 and TRBV20-1 were among them. People with multiple sclerosis had a significantly lower normalized Chao1 diversity than controls did. Analysis by F measure revealed that same-batch samples clustered strongly together.

Details on this clonotype: Its antigen is still unknown.

Unique molecular identifiers tagged the TCR beta cDNA libraries. Each batch of roughly 0.95 to 10 million T cells produced some 500,000 cDNA molecules. TCRdb analysed the PCR reads with MiXCR anew, one entry per CDR3 protein. Here the sample spans roughly 540,000 distinct CDR3 sequences, less than 40% being singletons. The TCR was taken from a girl between 2 and 17 years old with multiple sclerosis. The sample was blood. The rearrangement uses TRBV12-3 or TRBV12-4 and TRBJ2-1, with TRBD2 matching over 8 bases. The CDR3 reads CASSLAISGEYNEQFF. CDR3 sequence (DNA): TGTGCCAGCAGTTTAGCTATTAGCGGGGAGTACAATGAGCAGTTCTTC.